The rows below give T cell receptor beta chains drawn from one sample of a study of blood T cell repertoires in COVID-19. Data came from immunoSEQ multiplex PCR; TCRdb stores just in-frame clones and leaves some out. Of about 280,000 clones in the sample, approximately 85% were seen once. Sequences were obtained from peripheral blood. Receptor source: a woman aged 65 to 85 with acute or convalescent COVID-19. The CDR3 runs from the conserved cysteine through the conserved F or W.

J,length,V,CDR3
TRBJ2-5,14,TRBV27,CASRRLASQETQYF
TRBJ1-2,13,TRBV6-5,CASSYTGQGGYTF
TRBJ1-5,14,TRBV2,CASSRQGGDQPQHF
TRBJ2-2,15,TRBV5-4,CASSFGRGFAGELFF
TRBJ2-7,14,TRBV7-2,CASSFRQSLYEQYF
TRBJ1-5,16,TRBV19,CASSIGRNRGNQPQHF
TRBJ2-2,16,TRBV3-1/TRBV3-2,CASSQGPSGLKGELFF
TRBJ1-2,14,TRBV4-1,CASSPSQLNYGYTF
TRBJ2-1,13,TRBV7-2,CASSLLSGNEQFF
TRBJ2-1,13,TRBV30,CAWCLAGGNEQFF
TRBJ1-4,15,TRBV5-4,CASSVTGGAAEKLFF
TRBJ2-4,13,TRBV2,CAITPGQLNIQYF
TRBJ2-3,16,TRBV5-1,CASSALRGDSTDTQYF
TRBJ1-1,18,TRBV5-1,CASSLSGQGSPQGSEAFF
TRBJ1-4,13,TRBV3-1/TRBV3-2,CASSQGLREKLFF
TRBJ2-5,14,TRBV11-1,CASSLTGVQETQYF
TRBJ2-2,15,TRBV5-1,CASRKGTENTGELFF
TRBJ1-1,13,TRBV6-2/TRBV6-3,CASSRLQGLEAFF
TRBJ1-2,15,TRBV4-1,CASSQGGGANYGYTF
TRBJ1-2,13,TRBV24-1,CATSDSMGHGYTF
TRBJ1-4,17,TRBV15,CATSREPIGQSGEKLFF
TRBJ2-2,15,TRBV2,CASSVGAGVPGELFF
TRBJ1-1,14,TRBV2,CASSYRGGVTEAFF
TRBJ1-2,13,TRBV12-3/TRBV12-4,CASSLWERYGYTF
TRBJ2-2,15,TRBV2,CASYGVRGNTGELFF
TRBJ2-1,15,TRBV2,CASSELAGGLNEQFF
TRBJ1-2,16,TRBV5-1,CASSLALTGEWYGYTF
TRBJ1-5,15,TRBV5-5,CASSLDSYSNQPQHF
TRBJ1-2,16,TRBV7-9,CASSPVRGDSSYGYTF